Shown below are 14 T cell receptor beta chains from a single sample sequenced in a study of T cell responses to AZD1222 COVID-19 vaccine. The data were produced by immunoSEQ multiplex PCR, yet TCRdb's version contains in-frame clones alone and is incomplete. The sample carries approximately 110,000 clones, about 90% recorded once. Source: peripheral blood, taken on day 0 of AZD1222 vaccination. The receptor set was obtained from an adult in good health.

The chain carries TRBV6-2 or TRBV6-3 and TRBJ2-7; 8 bases align to TRBD1. The CDR3 length is 13 residues. From germline, CDR1 is MNHEY and CDR2 SVGEGT. After removal of 5 bases from V and 4 bases from J, the junction contained 4 bases not matched to a gene. The CDR3 here is CASSPDRGYEQYF. In nucleotides, the CDR3 is TGTGCCAGCAGTCCCGACAGGGGTTACGAGCAGTACTTC.

This chain links TRBV4-3 with TRBJ2-1, with D unclear. The CDR3 is 15 residues long. Germline assignment: CDR1 LGHNA and CDR2 YSLEER. The germline V and J ends were trimmed by 0 bases and 4 bases, with 10 bases remaining between them. For the CDR3, the DNA is TGCGCCAGCAGCCAAGATGTGGCGGAATACAATGAGCAGTTCTTC. Translated, it gives CASSQDVAEYNEQFF.

The V and J genes are TRBV5-4 and TRBJ2-2; D is unclear. The CDR3 has 14 residues. Trimming took off 0 bases at V and 1 base at J, with 4 bases between the two ends. Germline assignment: CDR1 SGHNT and CDR2 YYREEE (reference sequence). The CDR3: CASSLDRNTGELFF. In DNA, the CDR3 is TGTGCCAGCAGCTTGGATAGGAACACCGGGGAGCTGTTTTTT.

The sample holds one count of this clone. V is TRBV30 and J is TRBJ2-1, with a weak D call TRBD2 (6 bases). The CDR3 runs 13 residues. Germline CDR1 reads GTSNPN; CDR2 reads SVGIG (reference sequence). V gave up 0 bases and J gave up 10 bases, with 13 bases separating them. The CDR3 loop is CAWSVLSAGEQFF. The CDR3 DNA is TGTGCCTGGAGTGTCCTTTCGGCGGGGGAGCAGTTCTTC. The entire variable domain, with the rest obtained from reference TRBV30 and TRBJ2-1, is as follows: SQTIHQWPATLVQPVGSPLSLECTVEGTSNPNLYWYRQAAGRGLQLLFYSVGIGQISSEVPQNLSASRPQDRQFILSSKKLLLSDSGFYLCAWSVLSAGEQFFGPGTRLTVL.

The gene calls are TRBV19 and TRBJ2-3, with TRBD1 matching 7 bases. Germline trimming cut 6 bases from V and 7 bases from J; bases unmatched to any gene: 7. Germline-derived CDR1 and CDR2 are LNHDA and SQIVND (reference sequence). This CDR3 has 13 amino acids. The CDR3 protein is CASSRDRANTQYF. In nucleotides, the CDR3 is TGTGCCAGTAGCCGCGACAGGGCAAATACGCAGTATTTT.

The V call is TRBV6-1, the J call TRBJ1-5; D unclear. CDR1 MNHNS and CDR2 SASEGT come from the germline V gene. CDR3 size: 15 residues. V lost 3 bases and J 0 bases, leaving 9 bases between the germline ends. As DNA, the CDR3 is TGTGCCAGCAGTGACCCAGGATATAGCAATCAGCCCCAGCATTTT. It specifies CASSDPGYSNQPQHF.

This rearrangement joins TRBV29-1 to TRBJ2-2; D remains ambiguous. This CDR3 spans 13 amino acids. Trimming pared 3 bases from V and 2 bases from J, leaving 7 bases between. CDR1 is SQVTM, CDR2 ANQGSEA, per germline. The CDR3 is CSVEAENTGELFF. The CDR3 nucleotides read TGCAGCGTTGAGGCGGAAAACACCGGGGAGCTGTTTTTT.

V usage is TRBV7-9 and J usage is TRBJ1-4; possibly TRBD1 for D (5 bases). The CDR3 spans 14 residues. The V end was cut by 4 bases, the J end by 3 bases, with 9 bases between. The V gene's germline CDR1 is SEHNR and CDR2 FQNEAQ (reference sequence). As DNA, the CDR3 is TGTGCCAGCAGCTCAACAGGTGCTAATGAAAAACTGTTTTTT. Translated: CASSSTGANEKLFF.

The V gene is TRBV5-1, the J gene TRBJ2-7; D gene uncertain. The CDR3 sequence is 12 residues long. Germline CDR1 is SGHRS and CDR2 is YFSETQ. The germline V and J ends were trimmed by 4 bases and 3 bases, with 8 bases remaining between them. The CDR3 sequence is CASSQGGYEQYF. As DNA, the CDR3 is TGCGCCAGCAGCCAAGGTGGCTACGAGCAGTACTTC.

This chain connects TRBV11-2 to TRBJ2-5; D unclear. Trimming stripped 2 bases from V and 2 bases from J, with 9 bases between. This CDR3 has 14 residues. The germline gives CDR1 SGHAT, CDR2 FQNNGV. As DNA, the CDR3 is TGTGCCAGCAGCTTAAAGAACCTGCAAGAGACCCAGTACTTC. It codes for CASSLKNLQETQYF.

This clone was seen more than once but under ten times. As DNA, the CDR3 is TGTGCCAGCTCACCGCGGACAGGGTACTTTATGAACACTGAAGCTTTCTTT. This encodes CASSPRTGYFMNTEAFF. The V gene is TRBV18, the J gene TRBJ1-1, with TRBD1 matching 8 bases. This CDR3 spans 17 amino acids. Germline V gives CDR1 KGHSH, CDR2 LQKENI. The trim removed 3 bases at V and 0 bases at J, leaving 9 bases unmatched.

The rearrangement uses TRBV28 and TRBJ1-2, with D possibly being TRBD1 (6 bases). CDR3 length: 16 amino acids. V lost 7 bases to trimming and J lost 1 base, with 19 bases between them. Germline V gene data show CDR1 as MDHEN and CDR2 as SYDVKM. The CDR3 here is CASTEIEGGNNYGYTF. CDR3 sequence (DNA): TGTGCCAGCACCGAGATTGAGGGGGGAAATAACTATGGCTACACCTTC.

The CDR3 nucleotides are TGTGCCAGCAGCTTAGATCTATCCCCTAGGGCACAGTTAGCAGAGCTGTTTTTT. Translating it yields CASSLDLSPRAQLAELFF. The rearrangement links TRBV11-3 to TRBJ2-2; D gene unclear. This CDR3 is built from 18 residues. Germline V lookup: CDR1 SGHNT, CDR2 YENEEA. V lost 0 bases to trimming and J lost 11 bases, with 25 bases between them.

For the CDR3, the DNA is TGTGCCAGCACCACAGTGGTGGGGACCGGGGAGCTGTTTTTT. Its translation: CASTTVVGTGELFF. The J gene is TRBJ2-2, the V gene TRBV18; D uncertain. The CDR3 extends over 14 amino acids. Trimming pared 8 bases from V and 5 bases from J, leaving 15 bases between. CDR1 and CDR2 from the germline V gene are KGHSH and LQKENI. The full variable domain, rest sourced from reference TRBV18 and TRBJ2-2, is NAGVMQNPRHLVRRRGQEARLRCSPMKGHSHVYWYRQLPEEGLKFMVYLQKENIIDESGMPKERFSAEFPKEGPSILRIQQVVRGDSAAYFCASTTVVGTGELFFGEGSRLTVL.